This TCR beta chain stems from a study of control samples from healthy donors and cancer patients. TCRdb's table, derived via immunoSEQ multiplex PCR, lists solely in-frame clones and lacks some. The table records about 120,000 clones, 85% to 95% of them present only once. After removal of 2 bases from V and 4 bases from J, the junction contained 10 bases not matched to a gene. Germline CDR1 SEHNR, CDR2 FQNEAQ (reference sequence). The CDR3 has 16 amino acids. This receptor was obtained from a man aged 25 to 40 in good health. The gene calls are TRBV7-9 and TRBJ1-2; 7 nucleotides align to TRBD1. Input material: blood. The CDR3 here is CASSLRTGELIYGYTF. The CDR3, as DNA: TGTGCCAGCAGCTTAAGGACAGGAGAATTAATCTATGGCTACACCTTC.